The 23 T cell receptor beta chains below come from one sample, sequenced in a study of neurological immune-mediated disorders. MiXCR was run by TCRdb on the 5' RACE reads, yielding one entry per CDR3 protein. Altogether about 99,000 distinct CDR3 sequences are present, 10% to 13% being singletons, with the ten largest covering approximately 3.1%. Time point here: longitudinal time-point 3. Sequencing used PBMCs. The receptor source for this set is a female donor with HTLV-1-associated myelopathy (HAM/TSP).

There are a few counts of this clonotype. The chain links TRBV5-1 to TRBJ2-3; no definite D call. Germline lookup yields CDR1 SGHRS and CDR2 YFSETQ. Trimming left V 0 bases short and J 7 bases short, with 9 bases between. CDR3 length equals 13 residues. This chain's CDR3 is CASSLDGYYTQYF. DNA for the CDR3: TGCGCCAGCAGCTTGGACGGCTACTATACGCAGTATTTT.

The chain links TRBV20-1 to TRBJ2-7; D may be TRBD2 (6 bases). CDR1 and CDR2 (germline): DFQATT, SNEGSKA (reference sequence). This CDR3 contains 16 residues. V was trimmed by 0 bases and J by 1 base, leaving 16 bases between them. CDR3 bases: TGCAGTGCTAGAGATATGGAGGGGCCCATTTCCTACGAGCAGTACTTC. The encoded protein is CSARDMEGPISYEQYF.

This clonotype was picked up many times. V is TRBV29-1 and J is TRBJ2-1; TRBD1 agrees at 9 bases. With 7 bases clipped from V and 8 bases from J, the junction kept 12 bases outside the gene matches. The germline V gene encodes CDR1 SQVTM and CDR2 ANQGSEA. The CDR3 consists of 14 residues. The CDR3 reads CSGTPGTGFDEQFF. CDR3 coding DNA: TGCAGCGGAACCCCCGGGACAGGGTTCGATGAGCAGTTCTTC.

Only a few counts were recorded for this clonotype. The chain joins TRBV5-1 to TRBJ2-3; 14 bases are shared with TRBD2. The CDR3 spans 19 residues. CDR1 SGHRS and CDR2 YFSETQ come from the germline V gene. Germline trimming cut 1 base from V and 2 bases from J; bases unmatched to any gene: 9. The CDR3 protein is CASSLYNGLAGGHTDTQYF. The DNA for the CDR3 is TGCGCCAGCAGCTTGTACAACGGACTAGCGGGGGGCCACACAGATACGCAGTATTTT.

This clonotype was recorded many times. The rearrangement joins TRBV11-2 to TRBJ2-1, with D perhaps matching TRBD2 (6 bases). CDR1 SGHAT and CDR2 FQNNGV come from the germline V gene. V lost 0 bases to trimming and J lost 10 bases, with 19 bases between them. This CDR3 spans 16 amino acids. For the CDR3, the DNA is TGTGCCAGCAGCTTAGAGCAAGGAGGGGCAGGAGGCGAGCAGTTCTTC. This codes for CASSLEQGGAGGEQFF. Based on the CDR3 plus reference TRBV11-2 and TRBJ2-1, the full variable domain is EAGVAQSPRYKIIEKRQSVAFWCNPISGHATLYWYQQILGQGPKLLIQFQNNGVVDDSQLPKDRFSAERLKGVDSTLKIQPAKLEDSAVYLCASSLEQGGAGGEQFFGPGTRLTVL.

This clonotype appeared many times. The chain recombines TRBV5-1 with TRBJ2-5, with D possibly TRBD1 on 6 matching bases. CDR1 is SGHRS and CDR2 is YFSETQ in the germline V gene. The CDR3 consists of 14 residues. V lost 4 bases and J lost 3, with 13 bases in between. This CDR3 reads CASSHGQLKETQYF. In nucleotides, the CDR3 is TGCGCCAGCAGCCATGGACAGTTAAAAGAGACCCAGTACTTC. Full variable domain (rest looked up from reference TRBV5-1 and TRBJ2-5): KAGVTQTPRYLIKTRGQQVTLSCSPISGHRSVSWYQQTPGQGLQFLFEYFSETQRNKGNFPGRFSGRQFSNSRSEMNVSTLELGDSALYLCASSHGQLKETQYFGPGTRLLVL.

This clonotype was observed a handful of times. The chain recombines TRBV5-1 with TRBJ2-1; the match to TRBD2 covers 8 bases. The junction had 8 bases not matched to a gene; V was cut back by 1 base and J by 5 bases. The CDR3 runs 16 residues. Germline CDR1 SGHRS, CDR2 YFSETQ. The CDR3 region has the DNA TGCGCCAGCAGCTTGCGGGGGACTAGAGACCACAATGAGCAGTTCTTC. It encodes CASSLRGTRDHNEQFF. The whole variable domain, remainder taken from reference TRBV5-1 and TRBJ2-1, is KAGVTQTPRYLIKTRGQQVTLSCSPISGHRSVSWYQQTPGQGLQFLFEYFSETQRNKGNFPGRFSGRQFSNSRSEMNVSTLELGDSALYLCASSLRGTRDHNEQFFGPGTRLTVL.

On this clonotype: A read error may be the cause here, since a much bigger clone is one base away. The chain carries TRBV4-2 and TRBJ2-1; D is unclear. The length of the CDR3 is 12 residues. V lost 5 bases and J lost 5, with 7 bases in between. The V gene's germline CDR1 is LGHNA and CDR2 YNFKEQ. Here the CDR3 reads CASSTLNNEQFF. The DNA of the CDR3 is TGTGCCAGCAGCACCCTTAACAATGAGCAGTTCTTC.

In this sample, this clonotype turned up many times. V usage is TRBV20-1 and J usage is TRBJ1-2; no firm D call. This CDR3 comprises 16 residues. Trimming shortened V by 4 bases and J by 6 bases, and 24 bases separated the two germline ends. Germline CDR1 is DFQATT and CDR2 is SNEGSKA (reference sequence). CDR3 nucleotide sequence: TGCAGTGCTACCTTTAATTCTGGGCTTCTTGGTAATGGCTACACCTTC. Protein sequence: CSATFNSGLLGNGYTF.

This clonotype was observed a few times. The rearrangement uses TRBV5-1 and TRBJ2-7; tentative D call: TRBD2 (7 bases). Germline CDR1 is SGHRS and CDR2 is YFSETQ. V was trimmed by 4 bases and J by 6 bases, leaving 17 bases between them. This CDR3 is 14 amino acids long. CDR3 protein: CASSQSRGEGEQYF. The CDR3 region has the DNA TGCGCCAGCAGCCAAAGTAGGGGGGAGGGCGAGCAGTACTTC.

This clonotype came up many times. The V and J genes are TRBV28 and TRBJ1-1, with 11 bases identical to TRBD1. With 10 bases clipped from V and 4 bases from J, the junction kept 11 bases outside the gene matches. Germline V CDR1 and CDR2: MDHEN, SYDVKM. The CDR3 extends over 15 amino acids. For the CDR3, the DNA is TGTGCCACCAAGGGGGACAGGGGGTTGAGCACTGAAGCTTTCTTT. It yields the protein CATKGDRGLSTEAFF. The variable domain in full, with the rest retrieved from reference TRBV28 and TRBJ1-1, is DVKVTQSSRYLVKRTGEKVFLECVQDMDHENMFWYRQDPGLGLRLIYFSYDVKMKEKGDIPEGYSVSREKKERFSLILESASTNQTSMYLCATKGDRGLSTEAFFGQGTRLTVV.

The V call is TRBV20-1, the J call TRBJ2-7; D is tentatively TRBD1 or TRBD2 (5 bases each). The CDR3 totals 11 residues. Germline CDR1 DFQATT, CDR2 SNEGSKA (reference sequence). V lost 6 bases to trimming and J lost 9 bases, with 15 bases between them. The CDR3 DNA follows: TGCAGTGCGAAAGGGACCTCGGGGCAGTACTTC. Its translation is CSAKGTSGQYF.

This clonotype was counted many times. The chain couples TRBV3-1 to TRBJ2-3; D call uncertain. Trimming took off 2 bases at V and 0 bases at J, with 12 bases between the two ends. The germline CDR1 and CDR2 sequences are LGHDT and YNNKEL (reference sequence). The CDR3 extends over 16 amino acids. The CDR3 reads CASSQRRSTSTDTQYF. The CDR3 DNA reads as TGTGCCAGCAGCCAACGGCGGAGTACTAGCACAGATACGCAGTATTTT.

This clonotype was detected ten times or more. The genes are TRBV20-1 and TRBJ2-1, with D possibly TRBD2 on 6 matching bases. CDR3 length: 15 residues. V gave up 1 base and J gave up 0 bases, with 10 bases separating them. Germline V gene lookup returns CDR1 DFQATT and CDR2 SNEGSKA (reference sequence). The DNA of the CDR3 is TGCAGTGCTAGAGCGTTGACTAGCTCCTACAATGAGCAGTTCTTC. Translated: CSARALTSSYNEQFF.

This clonotype was recorded at least ten times. J is TRBJ2-7 and V is TRBV20-1, with 8 bases matching TRBD2. This CDR3 has 14 residues. Trimming at V came to 6 bases and at J to 0 bases, leaving 7 bases not matched to a gene. The germline CDR1 and CDR2 sequences are DFQATT and SNEGSKA (reference sequence). The CDR3 nucleotides are TGCAGTGCCCTAAGGGGGACTAGCTCCTACGAGCAGTACTTC. It encodes CSALRGTSSYEQYF.

At least ten counts were recorded for this clonotype. V gene TRBV25-1 combines with J gene TRBJ2-2; perhaps TRBD1 as D (6 bases). CDR3 length: 13 residues. Per germline, CDR1 MGHDK and CDR2 SYGVNS. The V gene lost 3 bases and the J gene lost 6 bases, with 8 bases spanning the gap. The CDR3 bases are TGTGCCAGCAGTGACCCAGGGGCCGGGGAGCTGTTTTTT. Translating gives CASSDPGAGELFF.

This clonotype has just a few counts. The chain employs TRBV7-8 and TRBJ2-6; perhaps TRBD2 as D (6 bases). The CDR3 has 19 residues. The V end lost 3 bases, the J end lost 0 bases, and 18 bases lay between the germline ends. Germline V gene lookup returns CDR1 SGHVS and CDR2 FQNEAQ. CDR3 sequence: CASSFSGLRKSSGANVLTF. The CDR3 DNA follows: TGTGCCAGCAGCTTTTCCGGACTACGAAAGAGCTCTGGGGCCAACGTCCTGACTTTC.

This clonotype was seen many times. The chain couples TRBV20-1 to TRBJ2-1; tentative D call: TRBD2 (7 bases). Germline CDR1 DFQATT, CDR2 SNEGSKA (reference sequence). This CDR3 has 14 residues. The ends were cut back, 8 bases at V and 5 bases at J, with 19 bases in the middle. The CDR3 region is CSSRGWGGNNEQFF. In DNA, the CDR3 is TGCAGTTCGAGGGGGTGGGGGGGCAACAATGAGCAGTTCTTC.

In its sample, this clonotype was seen many times. This rearrangement joins TRBV7-9 to TRBJ2-7; D not resolved. This CDR3 is built from 14 residues. V was shortened by 11 bases and J by 2 bases, with 19 bases between the two germline ends. Germline lookup yields CDR1 SEHNR and CDR2 FQNEAQ (reference sequence). CDR3 nucleotide sequence: TGTGCCCAACCTTCGGACCGGAGTCCCTACGAGCAGTACTTC. Translating gives CAQPSDRSPYEQYF.

This clonotype was seen ten or more times. CDR3 nucleotides: TGCAGTGCCCGCGGGACAGTTCGGACTGAAGCTTTCTTT. Protein sequence: CSARGTVRTEAFF. The V and J genes are TRBV20-1 and TRBJ1-1; TRBD1 aligns across 7 bases. Germline V CDR1 and CDR2: DFQATT, SNEGSKA (reference sequence). The CDR3 extends over 13 amino acids. The V gene end was trimmed by 6 bases and the J gene end by 5 bases; junction bases not matched to a gene: 9.

This clonotype was detected many times. DNA of the CDR3: TGTGCCAGCAGTTACAACACAGGGGGCACAGATACGCAGTATTTT. Its translation is CASSYNTGGTDTQYF. The chain joins TRBV6-5 to TRBJ2-3, with 7 bases identical to TRBD1. The trim removed 2 bases at V and 1 base at J, leaving 3 bases unmatched. The germline V gene encodes CDR1 MNHEY and CDR2 SVGAGI. This CDR3 is built from 15 residues.

This clonotype appeared many times. This chain joins TRBV12-3 or TRBV12-4 and TRBJ2-6; no reliable D call. Trimming cost V 9 bases and J 2 bases, with 2 bases left between them. The CDR3 sequence is 11 residues long. CDR3 coding DNA: TGTGCCAGTGCTGGGGCCAACGTCCTGACTTTC. Amino acid sequence: CASAGANVLTF.

In its sample, this clonotype was seen many times. This chain joins TRBV7-6 and TRBJ1-4; a possible D gene is TRBD1 (6 bases). The V gene lost 5 bases and the J gene lost 8 bases, with 18 bases spanning the gap. The CDR3 runs 15 residues. The V gene's germline CDR1 is SGHVS and CDR2 FNYEAQ. This chain's CDR3 is CASSPEGGLIEKLFF. As DNA, the CDR3 is TGTGCCAGCAGCCCCGAGGGGGGGCTCATAGAAAAACTGTTTTTT. Using reference TRBV7-6 and TRBJ1-4 for the parts outside the CDR3, the full variable domain is GAGVSQSPRYKVTKRGQDVALRCDPISGHVSLYWYRQALGQGPEFLTYFNYEAQQDKSGLPNDRFSAERPEGSISTLTIQRTEQRDSAMYRCASSPEGGLIEKLFFGSGTQLSVL.